This TCR beta chain emerged from a study of monozygotic twins with inflammatory bowel disease. CDR3 length: 15 residues. Germline V CDR1 and CDR2: SGDLS, YYNGEE. TCRdb re-called the 5' RACE reads and catalogs CDR3 proteins one per entry, DNA excluded. Found here are about 330,000 distinct CDR3 sequences; the top ten clones hold 2% to 2.5%. The specimen sequenced was blood. This receptor was taken from a human donor with ulcerative colitis or Crohn's disease, or a healthy co-twin of an affected twin (not recorded which). V is TRBV9 and J is TRBJ2-5; TCRdb indicates TRBD2, and absent DNA this call remains unverified. The CDR3 region is CASSIRAGPVETQYF.